These T cell receptor beta chains were read from a single sample in a study of OX40 agonist ivuxolimab in advanced cancers. Profiled with immunoSEQ multiplex PCR; TCRdb holds only in-frame clones, not every one. The table includes 75,000 to 95,000 clones, around 93% detected once. Sequencing was performed on CD4+ or CD8+ T cells sorted from blood, taken in a trial of the OX40 agonist ivuxolimab. All receptors come from an adult with an advanced solid tumor such as melanoma, head and neck, liver or kidney cancer. CDR3s include the opening cysteine and the closing phenylalanine or tryptophan. The D gene is left open where the match is weak. Only some rows state a clone size, as once, few, many or a class for expanded clones.

d_call	v_call	clone_size	j_call	cdr3_aa	cdr3_nt
.	TRBV29-1	.	TRBJ2-7	CSVLGGASYEQYF	TGCAGCGTGCTAGGTGGGGCCTCCTACGAGCAGTACTTC
.	TRBV12-5	.	TRBJ1-2	CASGLWQVVVEHGYTF	TGTGCTAGTGGTTTGTGGCAGGTAGTGGTCGAGCATGGCTACACCTTC
.	TRBV4-3	.	TRBJ2-3	CASSQDRDTTDTQYF	TGCGCCAGCAGCCAAGATAGGGACACCACAGATACGCAGTATTTT
.	TRBV10-2	once	TRBJ1-2	CASSEVDGYGYTF	TGCGCCAGCAGTGAGGTGGACGGCTATGGCTACACCTTC
.	TRBV10-2	once	TRBJ1-5	CASSESWREVGNQPQHF	TGCGCCAGCAGTGAGTCGTGGAGGGAGGTCGGCAATCAGCCCCAGCATTTT
.	TRBV9	.	TRBJ1-1	CASSVDGMFTEAFF	TGTGCCAGCAGCGTGGACGGAATGTTCACTGAAGCTTTCTTT
.	TRBV6-5	.	TRBJ2-1	CASSYTRGYNEQFF	TGTGCCAGCAGTTACACTCGGGGGTACAATGAGCAGTTCTTC
TRBD2	TRBV11-2	.	TRBJ2-7	CASSLGTSGGSYEQYF	TGTGCCAGCAGCTTAGGAACGAGCGGGGGTTCCTACGAGCAGTACTTC
.	TRBV6-5	.	TRBJ2-2	CASSYLVANTGELFF	TGTGCCAGCAGTTATTTAGTGGCGAACACCGGGGAGCTGTTTTTT
.	TRBV2	.	TRBJ1-1	CASRPGNTEAFF	TGTGCCAGCAGGCCAGGGAACACTGAAGCTTTCTTT